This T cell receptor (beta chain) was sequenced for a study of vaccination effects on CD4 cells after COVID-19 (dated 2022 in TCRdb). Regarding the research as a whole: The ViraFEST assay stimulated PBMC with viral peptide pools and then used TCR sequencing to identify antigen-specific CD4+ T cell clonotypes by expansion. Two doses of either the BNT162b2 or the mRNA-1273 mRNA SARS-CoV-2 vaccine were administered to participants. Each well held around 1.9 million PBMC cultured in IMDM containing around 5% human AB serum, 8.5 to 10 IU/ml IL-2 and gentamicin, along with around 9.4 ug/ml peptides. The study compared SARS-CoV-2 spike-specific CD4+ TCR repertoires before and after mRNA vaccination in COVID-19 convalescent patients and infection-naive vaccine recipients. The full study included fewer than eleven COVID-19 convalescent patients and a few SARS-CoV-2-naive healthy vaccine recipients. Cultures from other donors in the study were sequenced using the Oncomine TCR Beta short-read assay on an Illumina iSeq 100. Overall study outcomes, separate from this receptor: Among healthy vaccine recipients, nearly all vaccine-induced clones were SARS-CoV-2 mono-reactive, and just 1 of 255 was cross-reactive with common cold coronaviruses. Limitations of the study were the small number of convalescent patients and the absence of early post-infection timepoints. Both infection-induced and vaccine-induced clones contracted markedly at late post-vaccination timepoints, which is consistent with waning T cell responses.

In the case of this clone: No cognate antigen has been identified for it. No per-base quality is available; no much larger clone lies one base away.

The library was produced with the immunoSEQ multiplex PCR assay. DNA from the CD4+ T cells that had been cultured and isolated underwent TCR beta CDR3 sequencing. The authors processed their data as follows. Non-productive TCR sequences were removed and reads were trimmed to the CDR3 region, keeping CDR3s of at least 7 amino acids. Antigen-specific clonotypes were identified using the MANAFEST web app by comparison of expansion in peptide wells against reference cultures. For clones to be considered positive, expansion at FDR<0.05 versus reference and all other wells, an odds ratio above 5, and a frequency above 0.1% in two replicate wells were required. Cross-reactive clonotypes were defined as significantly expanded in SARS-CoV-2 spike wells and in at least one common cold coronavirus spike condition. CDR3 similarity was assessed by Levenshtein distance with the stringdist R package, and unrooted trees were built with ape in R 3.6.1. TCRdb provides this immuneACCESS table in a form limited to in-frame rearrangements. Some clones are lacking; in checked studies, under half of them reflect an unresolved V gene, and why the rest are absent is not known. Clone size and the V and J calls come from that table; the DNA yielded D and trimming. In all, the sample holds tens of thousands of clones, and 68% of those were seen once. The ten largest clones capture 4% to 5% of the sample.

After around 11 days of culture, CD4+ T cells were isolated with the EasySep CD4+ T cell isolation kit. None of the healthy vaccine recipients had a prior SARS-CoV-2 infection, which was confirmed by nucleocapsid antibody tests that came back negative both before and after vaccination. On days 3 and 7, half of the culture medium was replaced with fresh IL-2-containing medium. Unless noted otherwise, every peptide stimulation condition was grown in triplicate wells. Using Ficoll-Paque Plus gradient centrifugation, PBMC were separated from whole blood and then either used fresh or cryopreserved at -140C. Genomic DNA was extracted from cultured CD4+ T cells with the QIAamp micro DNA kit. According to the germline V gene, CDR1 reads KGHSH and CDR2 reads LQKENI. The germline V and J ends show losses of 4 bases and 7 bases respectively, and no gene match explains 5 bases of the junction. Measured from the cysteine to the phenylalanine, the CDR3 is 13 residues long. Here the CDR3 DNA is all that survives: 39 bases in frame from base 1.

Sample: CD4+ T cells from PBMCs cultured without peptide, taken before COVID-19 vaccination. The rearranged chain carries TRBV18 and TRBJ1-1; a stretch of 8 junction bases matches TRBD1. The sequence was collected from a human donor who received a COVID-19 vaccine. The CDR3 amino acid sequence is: CASSLGQGGEAFF. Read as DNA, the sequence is TGTGCCAGCTCACTAGGACAGGGCGGTGAAGCTTTCTTT. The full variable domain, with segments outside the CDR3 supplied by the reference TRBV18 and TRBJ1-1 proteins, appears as NAGVMQNPRHLVRRRGQEARLRCSPMKGHSHVYWYRQLPEEGLKFMVYLQKENIIDESGMPKERFSAEFPKEGPSILRIQQVVRGDSAAYFCASSLGQGGEAFFGQGTRLTVV.